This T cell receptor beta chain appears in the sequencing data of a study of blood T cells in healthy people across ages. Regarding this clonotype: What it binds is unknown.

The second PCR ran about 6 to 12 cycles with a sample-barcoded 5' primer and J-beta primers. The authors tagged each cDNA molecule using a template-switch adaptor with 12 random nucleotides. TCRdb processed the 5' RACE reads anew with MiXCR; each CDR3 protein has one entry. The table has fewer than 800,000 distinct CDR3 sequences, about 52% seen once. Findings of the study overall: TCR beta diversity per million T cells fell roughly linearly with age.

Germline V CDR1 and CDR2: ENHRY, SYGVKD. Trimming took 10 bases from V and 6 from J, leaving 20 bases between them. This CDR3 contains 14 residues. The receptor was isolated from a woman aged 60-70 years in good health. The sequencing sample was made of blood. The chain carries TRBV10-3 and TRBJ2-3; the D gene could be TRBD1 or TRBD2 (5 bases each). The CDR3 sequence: CATTPGPIGDTQYF. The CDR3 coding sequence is TGTGCCACCACTCCGGGACCAATCGGGGATACGCAGTATTTT.